This T cell receptor beta chain was sequenced in a study of T cell responses to AZD1222 COVID-19 vaccine. Some clones are missing from TCRdb's copy, which holds only in-frame ones; the method was immunoSEQ multiplex PCR. Of tens of thousands of clones in the sample, 80% were seen once. The study's findings and limits: In a largely white British group with more females than males, clonal diversity was possibly underestimated.

With regard to this clone: Its antigen is unidentified.

Between the trimmed V and J ends, which lost 1 base and 1 base, there was a span of 10 bases. CDR3 length: 15 residues. Looked up from germline, CDR1 is SGHVS and CDR2 is FQNEAQ. Specimen: peripheral blood, collected on day 0 of AZD1222 vaccination. V usage is TRBV7-8 and J usage is TRBJ2-5, with D perhaps TRBD2 (5 bases). The receptor was derived from an adult in good health. DNA of the CDR3: TGTGCCAGCAGCTTAGAGGGTCTAGCCCAAGAGACCCAGTACTTC. This gives the protein CASSLEGLAQETQYF.